Listed here are 8 T cell receptor beta chains from one sample, sequenced in a study of T cells after yellow fever vaccination (dated by TCRdb to the late 2010s). The meaning of the sample's treatment or condition label: live attenuated yellow fever vaccine strain. The library relied on 5' RACE. Sequencing used an Illumina NovaSeq 6000. The public reads were run again by TCRdb, first through fastp at Q25 and then through MiXCR, and only productive beta chains were kept. Rows merge per CDR3 protein into single entries with the most common DNA and genes. Within this sample are 150,000 to 200,000 distinct CDR3 sequences, with roughly 11% of them counted one time only. The ten largest make up 36% of the sample. This sample comprised CD8+ T cells sorted from PBMCs, obtained 15 days after the yellow fever booster vaccination. The receptors originated from a man aged 18-30 years who received the YFV17D yellow fever vaccine.

The chain combines TRBV10-3 with TRBJ2-7, with 8 bases that match TRBD2. Germline V lookup: CDR1 ENHRY, CDR2 SYGVKD. This CDR3 has 13 amino acids. The J segment lost 5 bases and the V segment lost 5 bases, leaving 5 bases of the junction unmatched. The CDR3 bases are TGTGCCATCAGTCACGGGGGGGCCAACGAGCAGTACTTC. Its translation: CAISHGGANEQYF.

The CDR3 loop reads CASSQGAAEQFF. The DNA for the CDR3 is TGTGCCAGCAGCCAAGGAGCGGCTGAGCAGTTCTTC. The V call is TRBV3-1, the J call TRBJ2-1; D may be TRBD2 (5 bases). CDR3 length: 12 residues. Germline CDR1 and CDR2: LGHDT and YNNKEL (reference sequence). V was pared by 1 base and J by 9 bases, with 7 bases between.

There are many counts of this clonotype. The chain links TRBV4-3 to TRBJ1-3; D remains ambiguous. The CDR3 length is 15 residues. Germline assignment: CDR1 LGHNA and CDR2 YSLEER. The V gene lost 1 base and the J gene lost 2 bases, with 9 bases spanning the gap. The chain's CDR3 is CASSQGRAPGNTIYF. The CDR3 DNA sequence: TGCGCCAGCAGCCAAGGGAGGGCACCTGGAAACACCATATATTTT.

This clonotype was seen only a few times. The rearrangement joins TRBV15 to TRBJ2-1; 9 nucleotides align to TRBD1. This CDR3 comprises 17 residues. Germline-derived CDR1 and CDR2 are LNHNV and YYDKDF (reference sequence). With V trimmed by 3 bases and J by 4 bases, 10 bases remained unmatched. CDR3 nucleotide sequence: TGTGCCACCAGCAGTATGAGGACAGGGGATGAGTACAATGAGCAGTTCTTC. Protein: CATSSMRTGDEYNEQFF.

This clonotype has just a few counts. The V gene is TRBV4-1, the J gene TRBJ1-2; D uncertain. The length of the CDR3 is 13 residues. Trimming cost V 0 bases and J 4 bases, with 6 bases left between them. The germline CDR1 and CDR2 sequences are MGHRA and YSYEKL. The CDR3 protein is CASSQELLYGYTF. The CDR3 DNA is TGCGCCAGCAGCCAAGAACTCCTCTATGGCTACACCTTC.

The rearrangement joins TRBV4-3 to TRBJ2-2; D is unclear. The CDR3 totals 16 residues. Trimming removed 0 bases from V and 1 base from J, with 9 bases in between. Germline CDR1 and CDR2: LGHNA and YSLEER. The CDR3 nucleotides are TGCGCCAGCAGCCAAGATGTCAGCTTGAACACCGGGGAGCTGTTTTTT. Encoded protein: CASSQDVSLNTGELFF.

There are many counts of this clonotype. The chain links TRBV6-6 to TRBJ2-1; 9 bases match TRBD1. There are 14 residues in the CDR3. Germline assignment: CDR1 MNHNY and CDR2 SVGAGI (reference sequence). With V trimmed by 10 bases and J by 2 bases, 6 bases remained unmatched. The CDR3 reads CAIATGGTYNEQFF. The CDR3 nucleotides are TGTGCCATCGCGACAGGGGGTACCTACAATGAGCAGTTCTTC.

This clonotype was recorded many times. J is TRBJ2-7 and V is TRBV11-1, with 7 bases that match TRBD1. The CDR3 spans 13 residues. Germline V CDR1 and CDR2: SGHAT, FQDESV (reference sequence). V shed 3 bases, J shed 3 bases, and the junction held 2 bases outside the gene matches. For the CDR3, the DNA is TGTGCCAGCAGCTTCGGGACAGTCTACGAGCAGTACTTC. As protein: CASSFGTVYEQYF.